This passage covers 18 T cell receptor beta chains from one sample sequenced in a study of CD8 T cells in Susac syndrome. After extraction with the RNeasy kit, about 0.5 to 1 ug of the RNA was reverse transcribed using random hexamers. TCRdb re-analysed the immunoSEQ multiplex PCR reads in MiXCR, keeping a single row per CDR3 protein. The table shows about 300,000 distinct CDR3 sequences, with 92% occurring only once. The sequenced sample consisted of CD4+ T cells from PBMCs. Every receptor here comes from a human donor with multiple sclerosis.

Written as DNA, the CDR3 is TGTGCCAGCAGTTACTTCGCGAATAGGGCTGAAGCTTTCTTT. Its translation is CASSYFANRAEAFF. The chain carries TRBV6-6 and TRBJ1-1, with no clear D. Germline-derived CDR1 and CDR2 are MNHNY and SVGAGI (reference sequence). The CDR3 spans 14 residues. V was clipped by 1 base and J by 6 bases, with 12 bases between them.

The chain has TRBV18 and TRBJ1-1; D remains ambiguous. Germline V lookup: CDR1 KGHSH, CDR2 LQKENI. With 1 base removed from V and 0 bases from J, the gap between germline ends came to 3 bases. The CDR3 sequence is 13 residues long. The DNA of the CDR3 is TGTGCCAGCTCACCACGTGTGAACACTGAAGCTTTCTTT. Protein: CASSPRVNTEAFF.

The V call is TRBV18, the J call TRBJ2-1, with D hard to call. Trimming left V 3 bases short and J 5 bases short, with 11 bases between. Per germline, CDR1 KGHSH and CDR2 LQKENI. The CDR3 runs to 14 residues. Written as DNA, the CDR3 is TGTGCCAGCTCACCCCTGGGCCGTAACAATGAGCAGTTCTTC. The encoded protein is CASSPLGRNNEQFF.

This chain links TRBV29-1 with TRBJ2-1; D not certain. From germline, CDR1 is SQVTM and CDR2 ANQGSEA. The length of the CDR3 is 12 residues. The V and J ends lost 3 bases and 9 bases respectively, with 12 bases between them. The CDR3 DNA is TGCAGCGTTGATCCCCCGGCCGGTGAGCAGTTCTTC. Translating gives CSVDPPAGEQFF.

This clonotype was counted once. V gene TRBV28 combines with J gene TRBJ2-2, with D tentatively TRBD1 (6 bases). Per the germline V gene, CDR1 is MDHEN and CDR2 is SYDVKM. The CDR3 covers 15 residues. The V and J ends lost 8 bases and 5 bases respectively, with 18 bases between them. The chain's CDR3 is CASPPSGEYTGELFF. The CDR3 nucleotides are TGTGCCAGCCCCCCCTCAGGGGAGTATACCGGGGAGCTGTTTTTT.

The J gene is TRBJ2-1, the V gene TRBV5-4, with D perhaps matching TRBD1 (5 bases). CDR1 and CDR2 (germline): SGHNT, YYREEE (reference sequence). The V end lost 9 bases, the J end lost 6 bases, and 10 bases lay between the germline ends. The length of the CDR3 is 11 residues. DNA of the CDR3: TGTGCCACGTGGACAACCAATGAGCAGTTCTTC. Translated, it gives CATWTTNEQFF.

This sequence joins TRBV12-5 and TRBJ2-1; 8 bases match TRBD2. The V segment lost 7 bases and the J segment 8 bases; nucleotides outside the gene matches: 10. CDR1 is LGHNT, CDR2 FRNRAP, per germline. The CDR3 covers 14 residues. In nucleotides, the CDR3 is TGTGCTAGTGCCCGGGGGGGCCTGGTTGATGAGCAGTTCTTC. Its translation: CASARGGLVDEQFF.

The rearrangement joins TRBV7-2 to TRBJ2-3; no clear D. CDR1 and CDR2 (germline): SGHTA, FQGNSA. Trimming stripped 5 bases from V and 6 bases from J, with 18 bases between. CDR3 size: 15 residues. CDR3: CASSPYGGPQDTQYF. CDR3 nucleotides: TGTGCCAGCAGCCCTTACGGCGGTCCCCAGGATACGCAGTATTTT.

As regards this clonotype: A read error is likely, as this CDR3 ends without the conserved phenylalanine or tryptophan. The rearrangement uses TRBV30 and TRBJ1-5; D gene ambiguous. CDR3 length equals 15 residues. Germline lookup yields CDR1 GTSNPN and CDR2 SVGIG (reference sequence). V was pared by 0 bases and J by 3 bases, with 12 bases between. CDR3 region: CAWSVAGLFNQPQHS. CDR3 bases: TGTGCCTGGAGTGTAGCCGGACTCTTCAATCAGCCCCAGCATTCT.

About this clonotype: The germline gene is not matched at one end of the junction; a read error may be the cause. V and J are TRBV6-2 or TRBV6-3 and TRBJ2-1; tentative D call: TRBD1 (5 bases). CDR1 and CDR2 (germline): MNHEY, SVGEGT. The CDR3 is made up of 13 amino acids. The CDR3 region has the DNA TGTGCCGGCAGTTACAGGCCCTACAATGAGCAGTTCTTC. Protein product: CAGSYRPYNEQFF.

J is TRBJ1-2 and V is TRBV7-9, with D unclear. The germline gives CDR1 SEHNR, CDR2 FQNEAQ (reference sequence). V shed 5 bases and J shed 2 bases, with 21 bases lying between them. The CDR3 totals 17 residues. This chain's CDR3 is CASSATGRAGSNYGYTF. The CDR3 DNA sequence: TGTGCCAGCAGCGCGACGGGCCGAGCAGGCAGCAACTATGGCTACACCTTC.

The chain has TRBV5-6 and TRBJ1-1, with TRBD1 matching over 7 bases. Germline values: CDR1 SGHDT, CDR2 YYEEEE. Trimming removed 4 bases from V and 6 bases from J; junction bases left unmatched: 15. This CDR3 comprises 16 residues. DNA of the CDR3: TGTGCCAGCAGCCACCGTAGGGGGCCAGGGGCGGCTGAAGCTTTCTTT. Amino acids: CASSHRRGPGAAEAFF.

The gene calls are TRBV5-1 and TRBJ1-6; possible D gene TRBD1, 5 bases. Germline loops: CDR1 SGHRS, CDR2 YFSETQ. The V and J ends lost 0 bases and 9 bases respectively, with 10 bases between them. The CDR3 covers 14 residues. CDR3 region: CASSLVGGSSPLHF. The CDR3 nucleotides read TGCGCCAGCAGCTTGGTGGGGGGTAGTTCACCCCTCCACTTT.

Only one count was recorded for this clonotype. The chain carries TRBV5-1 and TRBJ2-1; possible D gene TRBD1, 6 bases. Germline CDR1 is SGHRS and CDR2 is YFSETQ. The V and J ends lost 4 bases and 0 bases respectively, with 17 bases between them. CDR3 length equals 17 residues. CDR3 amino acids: CASSRRTDRSSYNEQFF. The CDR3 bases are TGCGCCAGCAGCCGCCGGACAGACCGTAGCTCCTACAATGAGCAGTTCTTC.

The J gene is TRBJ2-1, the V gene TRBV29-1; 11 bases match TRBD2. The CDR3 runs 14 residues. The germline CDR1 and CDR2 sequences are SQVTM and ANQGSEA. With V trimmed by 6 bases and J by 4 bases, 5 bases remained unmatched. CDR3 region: CSVVTSGSYNEQFF. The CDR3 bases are TGCAGCGTCGTAACTAGCGGGAGTTACAATGAGCAGTTCTTC.

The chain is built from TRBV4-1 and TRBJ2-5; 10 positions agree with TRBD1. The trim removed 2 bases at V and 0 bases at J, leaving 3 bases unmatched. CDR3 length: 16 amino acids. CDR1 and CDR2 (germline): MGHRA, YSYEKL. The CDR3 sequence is CASSQRQGANQETQYF. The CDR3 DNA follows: TGCGCCAGCAGCCAACGACAGGGGGCGAACCAAGAGACCCAGTACTTC.

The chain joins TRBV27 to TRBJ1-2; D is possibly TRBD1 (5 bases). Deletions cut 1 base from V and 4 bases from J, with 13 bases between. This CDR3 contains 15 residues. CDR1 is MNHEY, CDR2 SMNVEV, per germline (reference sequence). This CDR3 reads CASSLLGQGGYGYTF. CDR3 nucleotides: TGTGCCAGCAGTTTATTGGGGCAGGGTGGCTATGGCTACACCTTC.

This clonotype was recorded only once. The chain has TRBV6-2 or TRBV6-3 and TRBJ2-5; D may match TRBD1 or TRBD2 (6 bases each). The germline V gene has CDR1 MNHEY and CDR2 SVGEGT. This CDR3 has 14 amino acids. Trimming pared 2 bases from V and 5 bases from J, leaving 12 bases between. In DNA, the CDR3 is TGTGCCAGCAGTTACATCGGGGGCTGGGAGACCCAGTACTTC. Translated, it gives CASSYIGGWETQYF.